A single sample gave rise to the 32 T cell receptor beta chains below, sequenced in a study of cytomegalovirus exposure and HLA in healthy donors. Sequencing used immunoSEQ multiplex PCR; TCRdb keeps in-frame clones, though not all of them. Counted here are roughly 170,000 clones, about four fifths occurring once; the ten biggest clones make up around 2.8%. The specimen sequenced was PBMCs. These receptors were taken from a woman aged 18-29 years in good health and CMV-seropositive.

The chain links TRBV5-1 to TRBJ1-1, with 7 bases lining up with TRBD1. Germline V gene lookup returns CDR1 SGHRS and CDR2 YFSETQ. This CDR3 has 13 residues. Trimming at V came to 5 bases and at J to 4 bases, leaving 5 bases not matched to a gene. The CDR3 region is CASRLQGSTEAFF. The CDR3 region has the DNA TGCGCCAGCAGGTTACAGGGGAGCACTGAAGCTTTCTTT.

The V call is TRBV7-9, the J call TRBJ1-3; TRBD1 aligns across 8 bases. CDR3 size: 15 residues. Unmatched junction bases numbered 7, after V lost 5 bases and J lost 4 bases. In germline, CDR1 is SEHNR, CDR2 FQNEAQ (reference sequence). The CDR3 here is CASSPVDRVGNTIYF. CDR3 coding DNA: TGTGCCAGCAGCCCCGTGGACAGGGTCGGAAACACCATATATTTT.

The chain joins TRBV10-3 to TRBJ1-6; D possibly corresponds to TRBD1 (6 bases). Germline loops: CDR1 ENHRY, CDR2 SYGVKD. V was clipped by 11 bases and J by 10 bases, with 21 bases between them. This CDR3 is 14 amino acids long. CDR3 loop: CAASRGGADSPLHF. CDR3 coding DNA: TGTGCCGCCTCACGGGGGGGCGCCGACTCACCCCTCCACTTT.

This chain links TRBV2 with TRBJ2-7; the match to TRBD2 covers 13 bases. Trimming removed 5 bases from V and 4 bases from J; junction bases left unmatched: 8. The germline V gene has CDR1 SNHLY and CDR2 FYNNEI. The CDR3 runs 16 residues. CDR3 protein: CASSPGTSGAWYEQYF. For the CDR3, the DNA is TGTGCCAGCAGTCCCGGGACTAGCGGGGCCTGGTACGAGCAGTACTTC.

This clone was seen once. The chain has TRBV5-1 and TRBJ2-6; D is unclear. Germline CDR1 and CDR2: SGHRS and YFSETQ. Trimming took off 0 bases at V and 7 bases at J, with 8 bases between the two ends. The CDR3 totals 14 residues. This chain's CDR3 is CASSLGAQANVLTF. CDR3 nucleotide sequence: TGCGCCAGCAGCTTGGGGGCCCAAGCCAACGTCCTGACTTTC. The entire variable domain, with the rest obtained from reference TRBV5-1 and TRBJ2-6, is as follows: KAGVTQTPRYLIKTRGQQVTLSCSPISGHRSVSWYQQTPGQGLQFLFEYFSETQRNKGNFPGRFSGRQFSNSRSEMNVSTLELGDSALYLCASSLGAQANVLTFGAGSRLTVL.

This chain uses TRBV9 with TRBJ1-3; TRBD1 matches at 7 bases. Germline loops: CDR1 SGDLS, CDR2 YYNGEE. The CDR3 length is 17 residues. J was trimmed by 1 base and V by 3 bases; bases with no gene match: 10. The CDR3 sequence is CASSALEGGPSGNTIYF. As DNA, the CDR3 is TGTGCCAGCAGCGCATTGGAAGGGGGCCCATCTGGAAACACCATATATTTT.

The CDR3 DNA is TGTGCCAGCAGTGAATTCAGTCTAGCGGGGGTTGGTGAGCAGTTCTTC. This codes for CASSEFSLAGVGEQFF. The rearrangement joins TRBV2 to TRBJ2-1, with 10 nucleotides matching TRBD2. V shed 2 bases and J 9 bases; nucleotides not matched to a gene: 10. Germline loops: CDR1 SNHLY, CDR2 FYNNEI. The CDR3 runs 16 residues.

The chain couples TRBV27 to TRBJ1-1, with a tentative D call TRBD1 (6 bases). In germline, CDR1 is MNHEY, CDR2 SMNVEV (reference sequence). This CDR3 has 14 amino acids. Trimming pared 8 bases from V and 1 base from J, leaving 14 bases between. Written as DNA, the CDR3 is TGTGCCAGCTCACCGTGGGGACAGAACACTGAAGCTTTCTTT. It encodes CASSPWGQNTEAFF.

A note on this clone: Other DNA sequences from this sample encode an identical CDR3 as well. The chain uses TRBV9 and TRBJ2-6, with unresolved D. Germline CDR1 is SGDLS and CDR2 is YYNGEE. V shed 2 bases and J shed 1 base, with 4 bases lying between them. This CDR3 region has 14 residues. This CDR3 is CASSVQSGANVLTF. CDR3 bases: TGTGCCAGCAGCGTCCAATCTGGGGCCAACGTCCTGACTTTC. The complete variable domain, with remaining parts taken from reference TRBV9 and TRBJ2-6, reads DSGVTQTPKHLITATGQRVTLRCSPRSGDLSVYWYQQSLDQGLQFLIQYYNGEERAKGNILERFSAQQFPDLHSELNLSSLELGDSALYFCASSVQSGANVLTFGAGSRLTVL.

CDR3 sequence: CASSEVNQGNYGYTF. The CDR3 coding sequence is TGTGCCAGCAGTGAAGTTAACCAGGGGAACTATGGCTACACCTTC. The genes are TRBV6-1 and TRBJ1-2, with a tentative D call TRBD1 (6 bases). Deletions cut 1 base from V and 2 bases from J, with 11 bases between. The CDR3 runs to 15 residues. Germline CDR1 MNHNS, CDR2 SASEGT.

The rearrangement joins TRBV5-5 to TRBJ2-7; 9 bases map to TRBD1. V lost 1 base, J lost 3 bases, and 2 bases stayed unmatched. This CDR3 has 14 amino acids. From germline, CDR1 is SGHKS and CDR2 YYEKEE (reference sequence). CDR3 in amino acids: CASSLRQGGYEQYF. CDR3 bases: TGTGCCAGCAGCTTGAGACAGGGGGGCTACGAGCAGTACTTC.

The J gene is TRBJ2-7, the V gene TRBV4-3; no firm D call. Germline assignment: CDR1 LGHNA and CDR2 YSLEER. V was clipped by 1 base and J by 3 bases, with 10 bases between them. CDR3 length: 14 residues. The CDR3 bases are TGCGCCAGCAGCCAAGCCATTCCCGGCTACGAGCAGTACTTC. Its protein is CASSQAIPGYEQYF.

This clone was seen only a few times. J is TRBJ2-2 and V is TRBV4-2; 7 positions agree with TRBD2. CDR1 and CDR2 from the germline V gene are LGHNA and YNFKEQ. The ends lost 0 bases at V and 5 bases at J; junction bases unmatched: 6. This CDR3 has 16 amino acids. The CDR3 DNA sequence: TGTGCCAGCAGCCAAGATCCCCAGCGGGGAACCGGGGAGCTGTTTTTT. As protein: CASSQDPQRGTGELFF.

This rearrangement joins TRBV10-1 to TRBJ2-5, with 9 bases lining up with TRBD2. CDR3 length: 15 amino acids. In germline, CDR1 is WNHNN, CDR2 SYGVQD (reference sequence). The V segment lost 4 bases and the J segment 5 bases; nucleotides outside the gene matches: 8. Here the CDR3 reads CASSVLAGRRETQYF. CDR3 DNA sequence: TGCGCCAGCAGTGTACTAGCGGGCCGCAGGGAGACCCAGTACTTC.

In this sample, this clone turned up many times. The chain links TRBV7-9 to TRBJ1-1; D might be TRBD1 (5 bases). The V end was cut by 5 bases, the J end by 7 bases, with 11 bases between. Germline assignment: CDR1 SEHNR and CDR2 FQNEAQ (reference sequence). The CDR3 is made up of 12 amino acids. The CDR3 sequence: CASSQDKDEAFF. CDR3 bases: TGTGCCAGCAGCCAGGACAAAGATGAAGCTTTCTTT.

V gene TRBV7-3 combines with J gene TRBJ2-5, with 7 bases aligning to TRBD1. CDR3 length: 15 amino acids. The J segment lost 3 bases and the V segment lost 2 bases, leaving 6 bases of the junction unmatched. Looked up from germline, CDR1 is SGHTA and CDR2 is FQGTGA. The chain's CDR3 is CASSLVQGSKETQYF. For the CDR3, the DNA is TGTGCCAGCAGCTTAGTACAGGGGAGCAAAGAGACCCAGTACTTC.

CDR3 coding DNA: TGTGCCAGCAGTGAAGTCGGTACCCGTATCTCTAGAAATGAGCAGTTCTTC. Encoded protein: CASSEVGTRISRNEQFF. The rearrangement links TRBV2 to TRBJ2-1; D is uncertain. The CDR3 spans 17 residues. From germline, CDR1 is SNHLY and CDR2 FYNNEI. V was cut by 1 base and J by 7 bases, with 20 bases left in between.

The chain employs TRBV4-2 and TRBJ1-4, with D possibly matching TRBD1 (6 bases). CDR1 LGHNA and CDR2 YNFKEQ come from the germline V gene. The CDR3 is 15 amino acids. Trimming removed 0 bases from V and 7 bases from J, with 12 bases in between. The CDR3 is CASSQDKTGAEKLFF. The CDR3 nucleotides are TGTGCCAGCAGCCAAGATAAGACAGGCGCTGAAAAACTGTTTTTT.

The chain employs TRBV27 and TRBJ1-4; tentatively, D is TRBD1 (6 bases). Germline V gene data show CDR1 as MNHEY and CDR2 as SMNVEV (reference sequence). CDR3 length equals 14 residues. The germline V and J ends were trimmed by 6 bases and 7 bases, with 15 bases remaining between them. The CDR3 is CASRPQGFTEKLFF. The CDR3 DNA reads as TGTGCCAGCAGGCCACAGGGTTTTACTGAAAAACTGTTTTTT. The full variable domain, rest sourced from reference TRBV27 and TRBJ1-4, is EAQVTQNPRYLITVTGKKLTVTCSQNMNHEYMSWYRQDPGLGLRQIYYSMNVEVTDKGDVPEGYKVSRKEKRNFPLILESPSPNQTSLYFCASRPQGFTEKLFFGSGTQLSVL.

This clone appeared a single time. CDR3 DNA: TGTGCCAGCCATCGAGGCGGGGGCCCTCACGGGCAGTACTTC. Translation: CASHRGGGPHGQYF. This chain joins TRBV18 and TRBJ2-7; perhaps TRBD2 as D (7 bases). The CDR3 has 14 amino acids. V lost 8 bases and J 9 bases, leaving 23 bases between the germline ends. Per germline, CDR1 KGHSH and CDR2 LQKENI. Using reference TRBV18 and TRBJ2-7 for the parts outside the CDR3, the full variable domain is NAGVMQNPRHLVRRRGQEARLRCSPMKGHSHVYWYRQLPEEGLKFMVYLQKENIIDESGMPKERFSAEFPKEGPSILRIQQVVRGDSAAYFCASHRGGGPHGQYFGPGTRLTVT.

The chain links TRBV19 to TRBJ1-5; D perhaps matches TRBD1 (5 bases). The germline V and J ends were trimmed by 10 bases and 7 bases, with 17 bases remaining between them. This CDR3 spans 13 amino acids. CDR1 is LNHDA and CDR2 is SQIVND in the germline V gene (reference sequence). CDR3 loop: CATQRRGEQPQHF. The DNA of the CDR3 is TGTGCCACCCAGAGGAGGGGCGAGCAGCCCCAGCATTTT. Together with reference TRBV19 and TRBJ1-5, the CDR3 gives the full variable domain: DGGITQSPKYLFRKEGQNVTLSCEQNLNHDAMYWYRQDPGQGLRLIYYSQIVNDFQKGDIAEGYSVSREKKESFPLTVTSAQKNPTAFYLCATQRRGEQPQHFGDGTRLSIL.

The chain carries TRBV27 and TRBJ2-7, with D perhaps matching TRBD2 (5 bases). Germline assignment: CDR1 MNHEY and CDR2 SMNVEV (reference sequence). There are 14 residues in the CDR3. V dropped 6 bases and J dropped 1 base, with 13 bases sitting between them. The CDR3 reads CASSSGDPSYEQYF. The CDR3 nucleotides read TGTGCCAGCAGCTCCGGGGATCCGTCCTACGAGCAGTACTTC.

In DNA, the CDR3 is TGTGCCAGCAGAGGACAGGGGAGGGGTAGTGAAAAACTGTTTTTT. This translates into CASRGQGRGSEKLFF. The chain couples TRBV27 to TRBJ1-4, with TRBD1 identical over 9 bases. There are 15 residues in the CDR3. The germline gives CDR1 MNHEY, CDR2 SMNVEV (reference sequence). J lost 7 bases, V lost 6 bases, and 9 bases had no gene match. The full variable domain, rest sourced from reference TRBV27 and TRBJ1-4, is EAQVTQNPRYLITVTGKKLTVTCSQNMNHEYMSWYRQDPGLGLRQIYYSMNVEVTDKGDVPEGYKVSRKEKRNFPLILESPSPNQTSLYFCASRGQGRGSEKLFFGSGTQLSVL.

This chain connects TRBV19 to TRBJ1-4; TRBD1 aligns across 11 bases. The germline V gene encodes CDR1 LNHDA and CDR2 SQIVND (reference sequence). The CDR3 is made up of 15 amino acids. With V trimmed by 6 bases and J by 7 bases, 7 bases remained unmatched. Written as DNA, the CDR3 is TGTGCCAGTAGGGACAGGGGGCCGAGTTTTGAAAAACTGTTTTTT. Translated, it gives CASRDRGPSFEKLFF.

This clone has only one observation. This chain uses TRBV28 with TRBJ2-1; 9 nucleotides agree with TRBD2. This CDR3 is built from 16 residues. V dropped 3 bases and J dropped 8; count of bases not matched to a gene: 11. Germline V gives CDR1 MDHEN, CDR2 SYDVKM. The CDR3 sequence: CASSFPRGGGADEQFF. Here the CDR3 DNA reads TGTGCCAGCAGTTTTCCACGGGGCGGGGGGGCCGATGAGCAGTTCTTC.

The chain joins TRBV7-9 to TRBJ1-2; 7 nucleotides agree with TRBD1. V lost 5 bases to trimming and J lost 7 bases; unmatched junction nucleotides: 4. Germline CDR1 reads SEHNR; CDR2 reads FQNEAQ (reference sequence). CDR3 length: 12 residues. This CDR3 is CASSPGTVGYTF. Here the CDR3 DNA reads TGTGCCAGCAGCCCTGGGACAGTTGGCTACACCTTC.

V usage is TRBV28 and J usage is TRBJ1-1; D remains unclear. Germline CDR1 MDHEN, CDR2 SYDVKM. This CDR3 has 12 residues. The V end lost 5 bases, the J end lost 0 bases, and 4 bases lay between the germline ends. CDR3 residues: CASSSMNTEAFF. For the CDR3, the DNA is TGTGCCAGCAGTAGCATGAACACTGAAGCTTTCTTT.

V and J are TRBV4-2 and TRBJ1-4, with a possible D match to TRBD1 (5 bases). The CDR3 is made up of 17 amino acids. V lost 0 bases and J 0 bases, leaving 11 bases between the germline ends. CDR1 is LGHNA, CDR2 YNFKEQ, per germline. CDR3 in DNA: TGTGCCAGCAGCCAAGAACGCGGGACTGCAACTAATGAAAAACTGTTTTTT. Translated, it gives CASSQERGTATNEKLFF.

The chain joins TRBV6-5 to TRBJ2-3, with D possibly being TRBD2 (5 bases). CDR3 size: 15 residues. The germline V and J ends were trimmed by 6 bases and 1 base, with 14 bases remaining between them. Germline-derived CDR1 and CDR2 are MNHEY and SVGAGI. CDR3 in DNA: TGTGCCAGCAGCCTACAGTCCGGGGGCACAGATACGCAGTATTTT. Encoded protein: CASSLQSGGTDTQYF.

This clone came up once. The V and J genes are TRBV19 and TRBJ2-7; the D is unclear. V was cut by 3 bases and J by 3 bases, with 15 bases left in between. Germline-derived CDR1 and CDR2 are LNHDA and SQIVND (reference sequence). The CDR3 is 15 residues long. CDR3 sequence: CASSILIYPNYEQYF. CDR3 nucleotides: TGTGCCAGTAGTATTCTGATCTACCCCAACTACGAGCAGTACTTC. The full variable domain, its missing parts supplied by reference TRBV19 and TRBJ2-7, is DGGITQSPKYLFRKEGQNVTLSCEQNLNHDAMYWYRQDPGQGLRLIYYSQIVNDFQKGDIAEGYSVSREKKESFPLTVTSAQKNPTAFYLCASSILIYPNYEQYFGPGTRLTVT.

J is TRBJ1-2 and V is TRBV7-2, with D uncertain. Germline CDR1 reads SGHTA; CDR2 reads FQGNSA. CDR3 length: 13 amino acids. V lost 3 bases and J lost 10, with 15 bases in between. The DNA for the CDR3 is TGTGCCAGCAGCTTCGGGTCCGGGGTTCTCTACACCTTC. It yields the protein CASSFGSGVLYTF.

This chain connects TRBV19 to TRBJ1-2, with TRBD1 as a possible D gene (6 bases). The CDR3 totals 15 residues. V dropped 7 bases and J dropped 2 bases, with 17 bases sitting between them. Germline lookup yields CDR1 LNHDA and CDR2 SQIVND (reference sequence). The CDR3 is CASTLGWTVNYGYTF. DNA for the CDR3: TGTGCCAGTACGTTGGGCTGGACAGTCAACTATGGCTACACCTTC. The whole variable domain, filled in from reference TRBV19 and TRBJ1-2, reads DGGITQSPKYLFRKEGQNVTLSCEQNLNHDAMYWYRQDPGQGLRLIYYSQIVNDFQKGDIAEGYSVSREKKESFPLTVTSAQKNPTAFYLCASTLGWTVNYGYTFGSGTRLTVV.